The entry below describes one T cell receptor (beta chain). These data originate in a study of T cells expressing NK-cell markers. Overall study context: From sorted CD3+CD56+NKG2C+, CD3+CD56+NKG2C- and CD3+CD56-NKG2C+ T cells came the TCR beta repertoires.

Germline CDR1 SQVTM, CDR2 ANQGSEA. The CDR3 covers 13 residues. The cDNA for TCR beta came from 5'RACE template switching with UMIs. Reprocessing the 5' RACE reads, TCRdb reports a single entry for every CDR3 protein and omits DNA. This sample's clone table lists about 550,000 distinct CDR3 sequences. The chain recombines TRBV29-1 with TRBJ2-1; there is no DNA to check the TCRdb D call of TRBD2. This TCR was recovered from a man between 18 and 35 years old in good health. Specimen: blood T cells: a sorted CD56 or NKG2C T cell subset, CD4+ or CD8+ T cells, or bulk PBMC T cells (not recorded which). CDR3 in amino acids: CSEEEGINNEQFF.